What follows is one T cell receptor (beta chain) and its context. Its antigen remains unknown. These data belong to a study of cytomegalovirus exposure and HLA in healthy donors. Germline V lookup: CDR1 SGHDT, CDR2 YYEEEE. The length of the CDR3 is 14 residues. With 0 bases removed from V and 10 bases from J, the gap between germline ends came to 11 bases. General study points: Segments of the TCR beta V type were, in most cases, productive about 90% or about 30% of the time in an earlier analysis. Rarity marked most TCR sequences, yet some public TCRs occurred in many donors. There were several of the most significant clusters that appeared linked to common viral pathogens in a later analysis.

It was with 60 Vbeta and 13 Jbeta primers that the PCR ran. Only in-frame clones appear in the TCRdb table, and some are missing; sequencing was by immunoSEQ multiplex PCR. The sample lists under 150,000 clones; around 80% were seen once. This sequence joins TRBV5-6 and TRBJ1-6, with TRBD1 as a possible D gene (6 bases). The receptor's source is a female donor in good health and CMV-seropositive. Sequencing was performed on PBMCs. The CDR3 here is CASSLVGAESPLHF. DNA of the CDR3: TGTGCCAGCAGCTTGGTGGGGGCGGAATCACCCCTCCACTTT.